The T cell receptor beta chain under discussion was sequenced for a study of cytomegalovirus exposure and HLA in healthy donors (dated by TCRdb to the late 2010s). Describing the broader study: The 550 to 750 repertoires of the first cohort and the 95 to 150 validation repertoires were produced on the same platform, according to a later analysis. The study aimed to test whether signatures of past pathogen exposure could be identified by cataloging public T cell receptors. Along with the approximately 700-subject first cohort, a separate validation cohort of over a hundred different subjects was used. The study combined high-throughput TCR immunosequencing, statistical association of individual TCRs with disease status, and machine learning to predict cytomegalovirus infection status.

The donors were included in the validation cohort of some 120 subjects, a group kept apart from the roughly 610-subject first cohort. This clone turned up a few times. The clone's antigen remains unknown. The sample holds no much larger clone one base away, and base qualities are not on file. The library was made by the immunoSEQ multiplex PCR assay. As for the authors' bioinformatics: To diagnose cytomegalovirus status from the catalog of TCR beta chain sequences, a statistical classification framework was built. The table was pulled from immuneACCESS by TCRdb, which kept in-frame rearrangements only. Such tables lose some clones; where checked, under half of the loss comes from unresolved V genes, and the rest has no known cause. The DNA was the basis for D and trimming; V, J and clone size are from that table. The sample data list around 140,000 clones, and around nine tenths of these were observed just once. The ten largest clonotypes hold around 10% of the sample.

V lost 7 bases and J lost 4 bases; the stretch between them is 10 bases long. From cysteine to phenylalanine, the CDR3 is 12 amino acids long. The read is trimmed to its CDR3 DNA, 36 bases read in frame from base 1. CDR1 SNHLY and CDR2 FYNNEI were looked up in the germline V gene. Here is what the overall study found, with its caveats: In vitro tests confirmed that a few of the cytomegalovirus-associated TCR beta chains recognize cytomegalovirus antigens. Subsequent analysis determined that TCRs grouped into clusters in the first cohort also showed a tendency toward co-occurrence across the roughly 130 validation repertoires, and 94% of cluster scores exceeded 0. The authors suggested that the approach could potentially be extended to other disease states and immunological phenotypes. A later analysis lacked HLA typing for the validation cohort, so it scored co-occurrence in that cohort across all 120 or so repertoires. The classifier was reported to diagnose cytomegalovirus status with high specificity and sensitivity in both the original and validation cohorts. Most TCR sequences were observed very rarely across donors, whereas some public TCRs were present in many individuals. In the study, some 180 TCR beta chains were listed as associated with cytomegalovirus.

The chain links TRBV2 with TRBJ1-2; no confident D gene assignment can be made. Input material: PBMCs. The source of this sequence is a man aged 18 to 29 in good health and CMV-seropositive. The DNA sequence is TGTGCCAGCATAATCGAGATCTATGGCTACACCTTC. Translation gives CASIIEIYGYTF.